This entry features one T cell receptor (beta chain) sequence. The record originates from a study of blood T cell repertoires in COVID-19. For the study at large: Nucleic acid was either cDNA or gDNA, and it came from T cells, B-cell-depleted T cells, or PBMCs.

Sequenced by immunoSEQ multiplex PCR; TCRdb stores in-frame clones only, minus some. The repertoire holds roughly 110,000 clones, with 80% to 90% as singletons. The receptor's source is a man in his forties with acute or convalescent COVID-19. Material for sequencing was peripheral blood.

In DNA form, the CDR3 reads TGTGCCAGCAGCTTAGTGGAGGGGGCCCCTGAAGCTTTCTTT. Protein product: CASSLVEGAPEAFF. The chain recombines TRBV7-6 with TRBJ1-1, with TRBD1 matching over 7 bases. There are 14 residues in the CDR3. Trimming cost V 1 base and J 6 bases; bases outside gene matches: 5. CDR1 and CDR2 from the germline V gene are SGHVS and FNYEAQ.